This entry concerns a single T cell receptor (beta chain). Its antigen remains unidentified. The protocol was immunoSEQ multiplex PCR, while the TCRdb copy is restricted to in-frame clones and leaves out a portion. The data show around 170,000 clones, under 95% seen once. This CDR3 spans 16 amino acids. Trimming took off 4 bases at V and 4 bases at J, with 18 bases between the two ends. Germline V lookup: CDR1 LGHDT, CDR2 YNNKEL (reference sequence). This sample is drawn from a study of T cell responses to AZD1222 COVID-19 vaccine. Overall study: Pooled samples include second doses given at about 4 or 12 weeks. General study results and limits: Vaccine-associated CD4 TCRs spanned spike, dominant at 160-218 and 743-854. At baseline, seropositivity was found in only six or seven AZD1222 recipients.

This clonotype was sampled from an adult in good health. The sample was peripheral blood, taken on day 0 of AZD1222 vaccination. The rearrangement joins TRBV3-1 (or the pseudogene TRBV3-2) to TRBJ2-3; a possible D gene is TRBD2 (6 bases). CDR3 residues: CASSPTSREVSDTQYF. In DNA form, the CDR3 reads TGTGCCAGCAGCCCTACGTCAAGGGAGGTGTCAGATACGCAGTATTTT.